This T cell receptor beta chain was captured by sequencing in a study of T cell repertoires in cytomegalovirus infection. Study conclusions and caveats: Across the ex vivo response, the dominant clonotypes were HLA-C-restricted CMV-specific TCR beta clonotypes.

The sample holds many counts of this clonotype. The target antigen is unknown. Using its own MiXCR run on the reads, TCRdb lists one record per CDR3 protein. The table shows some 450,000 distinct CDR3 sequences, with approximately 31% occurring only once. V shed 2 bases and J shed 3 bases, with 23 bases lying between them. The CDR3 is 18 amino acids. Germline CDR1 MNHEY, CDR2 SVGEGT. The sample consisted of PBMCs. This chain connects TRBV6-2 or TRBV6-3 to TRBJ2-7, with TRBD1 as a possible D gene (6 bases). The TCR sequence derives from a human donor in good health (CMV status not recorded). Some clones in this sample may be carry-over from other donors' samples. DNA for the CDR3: TGTGCCAGCAGTTACCCGATCAGATCCCAGGGGCTCAGCTACGAGCAGTACTTC. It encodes CASSYPIRSQGLSYEQYF.